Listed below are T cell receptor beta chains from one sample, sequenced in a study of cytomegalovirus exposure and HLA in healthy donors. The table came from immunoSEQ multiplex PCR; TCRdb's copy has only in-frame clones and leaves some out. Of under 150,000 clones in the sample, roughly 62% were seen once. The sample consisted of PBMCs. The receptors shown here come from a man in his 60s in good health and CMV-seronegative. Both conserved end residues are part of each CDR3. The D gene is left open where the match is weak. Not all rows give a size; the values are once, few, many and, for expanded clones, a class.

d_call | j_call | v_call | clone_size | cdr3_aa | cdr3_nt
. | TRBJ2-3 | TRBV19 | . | CASSDSSDTQYF | TGTGCCAGTAGCGACTCCTCAGATACGCAGTATTTT
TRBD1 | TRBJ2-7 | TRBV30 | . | CAWNRDSISYEQYF | TGTGCCTGGAATCGGGACAGCATCTCCTACGAGCAGTACTTC
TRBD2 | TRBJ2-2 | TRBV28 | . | CASSLLGGWGTGELFF | TGTGCCAGCAGTTTACTGGGGGGGTGGGGCACCGGGGAGCTGTTTTTT
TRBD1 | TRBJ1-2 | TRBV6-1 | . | CASSEEGTGSFPLYGYTF | TGTGCCAGCAGTGAAGAGGGGACAGGGTCGTTTCCCCTCTATGGCTACACCTTC
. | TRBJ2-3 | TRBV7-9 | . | CASTSLGGPDTQYF | TGTGCCAGCACATCGCTAGGGGGACCAGATACGCAGTATTTT
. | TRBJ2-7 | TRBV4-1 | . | CASATRAGEQYF | TGCGCCAGCGCGACTAGGGCCGGCGAGCAGTACTTC
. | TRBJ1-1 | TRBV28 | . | CASSLVGASNTEAFF | TGTGCCAGCAGTTTGGTGGGGGCTTCGAACACTGAAGCTTTCTTT
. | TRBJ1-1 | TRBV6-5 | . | CASSYSDPNTEAFF | TGTGCCAGCAGTTATAGCGACCCGAACACTGAAGCTTTCTTT
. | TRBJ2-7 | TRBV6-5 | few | CASNRARAYEQYF | TGTGCCAGCAACCGCGCCAGGGCCTACGAGCAGTACTTC
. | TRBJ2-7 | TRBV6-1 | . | CASCLADAYEQYF | TGTGCCAGCTGCCTTGCGGATGCCTACGAGCAGTACTTC
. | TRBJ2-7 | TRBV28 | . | CASSPLVSGARVSYEQYF | TGTGCCAGCAGTCCTCTAGTTAGCGGCGCAAGAGTCTCCTACGAGCAGTACTTC
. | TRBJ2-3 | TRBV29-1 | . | CSSFGGRGDTQYF | TGCAGCTCTTTCGGGGGCAGGGGGGATACGCAGTATTTT
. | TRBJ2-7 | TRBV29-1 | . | CSVDADYEQYF | TGCAGCGTTGACGCAGACTACGAGCAGTACTTC
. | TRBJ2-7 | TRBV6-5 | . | CASTLGVGYEQYF | TGTGCCAGCACTCTAGGGGTCGGCTACGAGCAGTACTTC
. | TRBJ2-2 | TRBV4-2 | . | CASSQGGGDTGELFF | TGTGCCAGCAGCCAAGGTGGGGGCGACACCGGGGAGCTGTTTTTT
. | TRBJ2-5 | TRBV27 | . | CASSLVGETQYF | TGTGCCAGCAGTTTGGTCGGGGAGACCCAGTACTTC
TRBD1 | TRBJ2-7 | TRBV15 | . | CATSRESTGVGEQYF | TGTGCCACCAGCAGAGAGTCGACAGGGGTAGGTGAGCAGTACTTC
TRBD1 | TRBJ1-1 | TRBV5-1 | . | CASSPWTGENTEAFF | TGCGCCAGCAGCCCGTGGACAGGGGAGAACACTGAAGCTTTCTTT
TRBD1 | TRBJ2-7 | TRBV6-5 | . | CASSYPRQGSSYEQYF | TGTGCCAGCAGTTACCCCCGACAGGGTAGCTCCTACGAGCAGTACTTC
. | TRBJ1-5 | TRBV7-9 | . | CASGGVNQPQHF | TGTGCCAGCGGAGGGGTCAATCAGCCCCAGCATTTT
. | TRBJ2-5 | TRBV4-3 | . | CASSQAHRDGTQYF | TGCGCCAGCAGCCAAGCGCACAGAGACGGGACCCAGTACTTC
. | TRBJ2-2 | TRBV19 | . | CASKGQGTSGELFF | TGTGCCAGTAAGGGGCAGGGGACGTCGGGGGAGCTGTTTTTT
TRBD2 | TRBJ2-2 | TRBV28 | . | CASSFLYGLAGPGELFF | TGTGCCAGCAGTTTCCTCTACGGACTAGCGGGCCCCGGGGAGCTGTTTTTT
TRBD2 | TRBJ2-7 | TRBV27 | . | CASSSPGTSGTYEQYF | TGTGCCAGCAGTTCACCCGGGACTAGCGGGACCTACGAGCAGTACTTC
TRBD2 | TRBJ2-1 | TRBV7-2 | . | CASSLAGRKGNEQFF | TGTGCCAGCAGCTTAGCCGGGAGGAAGGGCAATGAGCAGTTCTTC
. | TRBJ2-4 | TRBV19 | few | CASSISGGRNIQYF | TGTGCCAGTAGTATTTCCGGGGGGCGAAACATTCAGTACTTC